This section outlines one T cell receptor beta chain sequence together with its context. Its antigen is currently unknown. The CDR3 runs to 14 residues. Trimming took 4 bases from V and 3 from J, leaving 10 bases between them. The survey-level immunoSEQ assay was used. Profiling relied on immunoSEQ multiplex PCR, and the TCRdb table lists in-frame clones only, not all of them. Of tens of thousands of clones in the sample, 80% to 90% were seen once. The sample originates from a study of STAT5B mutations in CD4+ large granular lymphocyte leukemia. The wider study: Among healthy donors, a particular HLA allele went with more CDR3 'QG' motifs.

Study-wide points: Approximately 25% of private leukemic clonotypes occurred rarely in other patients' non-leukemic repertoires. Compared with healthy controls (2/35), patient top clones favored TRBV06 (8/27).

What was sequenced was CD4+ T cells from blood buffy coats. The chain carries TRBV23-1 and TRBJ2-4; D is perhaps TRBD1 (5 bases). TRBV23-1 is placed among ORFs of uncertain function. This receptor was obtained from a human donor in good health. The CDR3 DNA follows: TGCGCCAGCAGTCGAGTCAGGGTCAAAAACATTCAGTACTTC. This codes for CASSRVRVKNIQYF.